This entry describes one T cell receptor (beta chain). Its antigen is unknown. This record belongs to a study of cytomegalovirus exposure and HLA in healthy donors. Germline-derived CDR1 and CDR2 are SGHRS and YFSETQ. Trimming at V came to 4 bases and at J to 5 bases, leaving 8 bases not matched to a gene. This CDR3 is 15 amino acids long. Amplification used 60 Vbeta primers and 13 Jbeta primers. Measured with immunoSEQ multiplex PCR; TCRdb has only the in-frame clones, and not every one. This sample's clone table lists 150,000 to 200,000 clones. Study-wide results and limits: There were a few CMV-associated chains whose specificity for CMV antigens was confirmed in vitro. TCR beta sequences reportedly predicted most subjects' HLA-A and HLA-B alleles accurately.

The specimen sequenced was PBMCs. The chain couples TRBV5-1 to TRBJ2-1; 8 nucleotides agree with TRBD2. The receptor's source is a woman under 30 in good health and CMV-seropositive. Here the CDR3 reads CASSPGLAINNEQFF. DNA of the CDR3: TGCGCCAGCAGCCCTGGACTAGCAATTAACAATGAGCAGTTCTTC.